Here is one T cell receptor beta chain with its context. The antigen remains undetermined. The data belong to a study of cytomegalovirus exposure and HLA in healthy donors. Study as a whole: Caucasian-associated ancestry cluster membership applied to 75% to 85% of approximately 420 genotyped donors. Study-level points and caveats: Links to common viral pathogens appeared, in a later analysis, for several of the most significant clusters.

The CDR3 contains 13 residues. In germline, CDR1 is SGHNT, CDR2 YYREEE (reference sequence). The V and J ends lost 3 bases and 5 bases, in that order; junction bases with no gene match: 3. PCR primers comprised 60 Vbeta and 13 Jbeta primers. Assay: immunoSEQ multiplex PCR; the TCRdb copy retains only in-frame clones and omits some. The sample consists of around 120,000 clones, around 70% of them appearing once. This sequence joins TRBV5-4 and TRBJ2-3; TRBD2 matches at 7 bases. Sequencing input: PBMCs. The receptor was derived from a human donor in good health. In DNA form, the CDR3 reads TGTGCCAGCAGCTGGGCGGGGGAAGATACGCAGTATTTT. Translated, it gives CASSWAGEDTQYF. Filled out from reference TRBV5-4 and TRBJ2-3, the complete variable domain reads ETGVTQSPTHLIKTRGQQVTLRCSSQSGHNTVSWYQQALGQGPQFIFQYYREEENGRGNFPPRFSGLQFPNYSSELNVNALELDDSALYLCASSWAGEDTQYFGPGTRLTVL.